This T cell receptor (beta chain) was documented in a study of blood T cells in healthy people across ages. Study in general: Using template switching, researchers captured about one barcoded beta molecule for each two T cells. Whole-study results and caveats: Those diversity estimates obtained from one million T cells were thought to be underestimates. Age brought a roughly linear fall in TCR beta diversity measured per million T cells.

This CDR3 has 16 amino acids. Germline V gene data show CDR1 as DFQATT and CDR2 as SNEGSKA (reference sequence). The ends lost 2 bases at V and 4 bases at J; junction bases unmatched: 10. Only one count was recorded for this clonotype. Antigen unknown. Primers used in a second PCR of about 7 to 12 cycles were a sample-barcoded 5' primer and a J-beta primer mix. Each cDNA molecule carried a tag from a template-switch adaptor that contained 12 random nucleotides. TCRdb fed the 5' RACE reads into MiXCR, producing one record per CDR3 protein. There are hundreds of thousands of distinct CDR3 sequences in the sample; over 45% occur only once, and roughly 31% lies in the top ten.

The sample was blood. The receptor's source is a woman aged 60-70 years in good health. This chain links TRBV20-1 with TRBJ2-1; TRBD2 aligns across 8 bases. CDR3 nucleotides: TGCAGTGCTAGACTTGGGGGCGGGAGGACTTACAATGAGCAGTTCTTC. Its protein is CSARLGGGRTYNEQFF.